These 7 T cell receptor beta chains were sequenced from one sample in a study of T cell changes during pregnancy in multiple sclerosis. Measured with immunoSEQ multiplex PCR; TCRdb has only the in-frame clones, and not every one. The sample gives roughly 30,000 clones, 75% to 90% of which show up once; around 0.6% is in the top ten. The specimen was CD4+ T cells from peripheral blood mononuclear cells, collected in the first trimester of pregnancy. The receptor source for this set is a female donor in good health, enrolled as a control in a pregnancy study.

This chain connects TRBV28 to TRBJ1-5; no clear D gene. Germline V gene data show CDR1 as MDHEN and CDR2 as SYDVKM. The CDR3 is made up of 14 amino acids. V was cut by 5 bases and J by 7 bases, with 15 bases left in between. The CDR3 reads CASSDPEARQPQHF. DNA of the CDR3: TGTGCCAGCAGTGATCCAGAGGCCCGACAGCCCCAGCATTTT.

This chain joins TRBV30 and TRBJ2-3; a weak D match, TRBD1 (6 bases). From germline, CDR1 is GTSNPN and CDR2 SVGIG (reference sequence). The CDR3 totals 13 residues. V gave up 4 bases and J gave up 2 bases, with 10 bases separating them. The CDR3: CAWTGQLTDTQYF. The CDR3, as DNA: TGTGCCTGGACCGGACAGCTCACAGATACGCAGTATTTT.

The genes are TRBV19 and TRBJ1-3; D unclear. CDR1 is LNHDA, CDR2 SQIVND, per germline (reference sequence). The CDR3 is 15 amino acids. The germline V and J ends were trimmed by 5 bases and 0 bases, with 11 bases remaining between them. CDR3 sequence (DNA): TGTGCCAGTAGTCCGGGTGCCTTCTCTGGAAACACCATATATTTT. Translated: CASSPGAFSGNTIYF.

This rearrangement joins TRBV11-2 to TRBJ2-1, with 9 bases lining up with TRBD2. The CDR3 totals 16 residues. Trimming removed 1 base from V and 6 bases from J; junction bases left unmatched: 7. Germline V gives CDR1 SGHAT, CDR2 FQNNGV. DNA for the CDR3: TGTGCCAGCAGCTTAGCCAGTAGCGGGGGTGGCAATGAGCAGTTCTTC. Its translation is CASSLASSGGGNEQFF.

The genes are TRBV30 and TRBJ1-2, with unresolved D. The CDR3 runs to 12 residues. V was shortened by 4 bases and J by 4 bases, with 10 bases between the two germline ends. Germline V CDR1 and CDR2: GTSNPN, SVGIG (reference sequence). DNA for the CDR3: TGTGCCTGGAATGACATTTCCTATGGCTACACCTTC. Translation: CAWNDISYGYTF.

The chain is built from TRBV7-2 and TRBJ2-3, with 8 bases that match TRBD2. This CDR3 spans 16 amino acids. V gave up 5 bases and J gave up 2 bases; unmatched junction bases: 9. From germline, CDR1 is SGHTA and CDR2 FQGNSA. CDR3 coding DNA: TGTGCCAGCAGCCCTCTGGCTAGCGGGCTCACAGATACGCAGTATTTT. Translation gives CASSPLASGLTDTQYF.

This clone appeared once. This sequence joins TRBV5-1 and TRBJ1-5; 10 positions match TRBD1. In germline, CDR1 is SGHRS, CDR2 YFSETQ. This CDR3 spans 15 amino acids. Trimming at V came to 4 bases and at J to 4 bases, leaving 5 bases not matched to a gene. The CDR3 region has the DNA TGCGCCAGCAGCGAAGGGACAGGGGTAAATCAGCCCCAGCATTTT. Protein: CASSEGTGVNQPQHF.